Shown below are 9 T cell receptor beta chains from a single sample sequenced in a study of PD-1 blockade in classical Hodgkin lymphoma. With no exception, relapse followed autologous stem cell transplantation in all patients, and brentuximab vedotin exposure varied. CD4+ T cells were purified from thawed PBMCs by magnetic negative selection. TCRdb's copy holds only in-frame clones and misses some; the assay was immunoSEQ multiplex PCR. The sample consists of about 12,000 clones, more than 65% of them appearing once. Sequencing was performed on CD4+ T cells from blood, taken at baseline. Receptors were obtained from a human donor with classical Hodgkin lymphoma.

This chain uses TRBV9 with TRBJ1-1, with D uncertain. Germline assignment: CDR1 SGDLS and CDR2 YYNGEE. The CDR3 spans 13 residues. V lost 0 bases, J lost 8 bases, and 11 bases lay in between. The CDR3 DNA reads TGTGCCAGCAGCGTAGCTACATGGTCAGAAGCTTTCTTT. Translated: CASSVATWSEAFF.

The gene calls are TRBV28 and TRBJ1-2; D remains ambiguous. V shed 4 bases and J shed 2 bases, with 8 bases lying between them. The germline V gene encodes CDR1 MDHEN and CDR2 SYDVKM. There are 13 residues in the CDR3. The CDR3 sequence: CASSSDVNYGYTF. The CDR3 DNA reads TGTGCCAGCAGTTCGGACGTCAACTATGGCTACACCTTC.

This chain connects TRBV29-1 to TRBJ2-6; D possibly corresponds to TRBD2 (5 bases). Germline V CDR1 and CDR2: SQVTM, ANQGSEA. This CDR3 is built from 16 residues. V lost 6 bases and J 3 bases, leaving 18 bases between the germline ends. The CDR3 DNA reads TGCAGCGTCTCAGATGGGAGAGTCGGTGGGGCCAACGTCCTGACTTTC. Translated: CSVSDGRVGGANVLTF.

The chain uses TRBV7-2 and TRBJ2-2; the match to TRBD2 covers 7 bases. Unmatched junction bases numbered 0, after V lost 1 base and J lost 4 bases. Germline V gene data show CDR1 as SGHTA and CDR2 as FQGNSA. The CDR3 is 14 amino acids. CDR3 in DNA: TGTGCCAGCAGCTTAGTAGCGGGCACCGGGGAGCTGTTTTTT. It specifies CASSLVAGTGELFF.

The CDR3: CASSKRDGGRAPGNTIYF. CDR3 DNA sequence: TGTGCCAGCAGCAAAAGGGACGGTGGCCGAGCCCCCGGAAACACCATATATTTT. This chain links TRBV21-1 with TRBJ1-3. TRBV21-1 is noted as a pseudogene. CDR3 length: 18 residues.

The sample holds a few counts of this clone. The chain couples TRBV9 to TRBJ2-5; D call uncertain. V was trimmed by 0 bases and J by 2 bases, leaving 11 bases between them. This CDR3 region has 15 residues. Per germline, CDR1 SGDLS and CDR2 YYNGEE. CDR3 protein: CASSVGGHGQETQYF. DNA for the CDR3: TGTGCCAGCAGCGTAGGAGGCCACGGGCAAGAGACCCAGTACTTC.

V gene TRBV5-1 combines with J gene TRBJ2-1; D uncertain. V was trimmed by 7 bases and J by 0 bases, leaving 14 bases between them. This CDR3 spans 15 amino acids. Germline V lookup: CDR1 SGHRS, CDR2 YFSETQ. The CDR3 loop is CASRTEFLSYNEQFF. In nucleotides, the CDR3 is TGCGCCAGCCGGACGGAGTTTCTCTCCTACAATGAGCAGTTCTTC.

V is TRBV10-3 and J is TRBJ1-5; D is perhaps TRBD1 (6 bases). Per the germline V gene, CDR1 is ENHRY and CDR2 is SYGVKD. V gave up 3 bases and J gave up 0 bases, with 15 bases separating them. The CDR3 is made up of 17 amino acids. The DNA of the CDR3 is TGTGCCATCAGTGAATCGGCAGGGGCGTATAGCAATCAGCCCCAGCATTTT. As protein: CAISESAGAYSNQPQHF.

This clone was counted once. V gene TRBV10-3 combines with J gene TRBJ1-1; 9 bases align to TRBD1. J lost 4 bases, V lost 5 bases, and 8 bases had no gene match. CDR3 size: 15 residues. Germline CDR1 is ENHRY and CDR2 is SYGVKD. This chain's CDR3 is CAISHLTGGTTEAFF. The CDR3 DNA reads TGTGCCATCAGTCACCTGACAGGGGGGACCACTGAAGCTTTCTTT.